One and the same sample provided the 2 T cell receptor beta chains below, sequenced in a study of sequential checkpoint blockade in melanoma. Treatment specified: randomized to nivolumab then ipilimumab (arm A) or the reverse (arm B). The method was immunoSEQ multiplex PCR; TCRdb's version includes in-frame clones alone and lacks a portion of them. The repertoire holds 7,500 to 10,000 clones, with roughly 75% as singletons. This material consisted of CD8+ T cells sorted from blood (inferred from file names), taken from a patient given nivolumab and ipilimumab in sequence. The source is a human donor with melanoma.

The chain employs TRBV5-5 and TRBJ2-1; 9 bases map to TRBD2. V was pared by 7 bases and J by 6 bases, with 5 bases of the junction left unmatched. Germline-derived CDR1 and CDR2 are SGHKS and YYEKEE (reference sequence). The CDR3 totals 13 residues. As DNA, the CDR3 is TGTGCCAGCGCCGGGACTAGCTCCAATGAGCAGTTCTTC. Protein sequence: CASAGTSSNEQFF. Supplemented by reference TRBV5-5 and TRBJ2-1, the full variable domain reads DAGVTQSPTHLIKTRGQQVTLRCSPISGHKSVSWYQQVLGQGPQFIFQYYEKEERGRGNFPDRFSARQFPNYSSELNVNALLLGDSALYLCASAGTSSNEQFFGPGTRLTVL.

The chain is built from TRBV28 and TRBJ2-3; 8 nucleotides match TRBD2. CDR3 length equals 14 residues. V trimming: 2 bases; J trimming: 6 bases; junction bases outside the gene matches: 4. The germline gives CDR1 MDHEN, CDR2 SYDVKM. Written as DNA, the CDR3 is TGTGCCAGCAGTTTACCGCGGGAGGCGGATACGCAGTATTTT. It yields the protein CASSLPREADTQYF.